This T cell receptor (beta chain) comes out of a study of CD8 T cells in ankylosing spondylitis (dated by TCRdb to the late 2010s). For the wider study: T cell receptor beta repertoires were profiled in healthy donors and ankylosing spondylitis patients so that disease-linked TCR variants could be found. The whole study cohort included 108 healthy donors and 20 to 30 ankylosing spondylitis patients. Peripheral blood samples were taken, and synovial fluid was additionally collected from ankylosing spondylitis patients.

The cysteine opens and the phenylalanine closes a CDR3 of 15 amino acids. The only DNA kept is the CDR3, 45 bases in frame from the first base. Germline trimming amounts to 2 bases on V and 1 base on J, with 3 as the count of junction bases outside the gene matches. CDR1 is given as SNHLY and CDR2 as FYNNEI, both from the germline V gene. Sequencing relied on an Illumina HiSeq 2500. Quantitative 5'-RACE with molecular barcodes was used to prepare TCR beta libraries. The published analysis was carried out like this. A new computational method, built on a probabilistic model of VDJ rearrangement, was used to identify disease-linked TCR variants. TCRdb redid the processing of the public reads, applying fastp at Q25 and MiXCR, and retained in-frame beta chains. Each entry merges the rows of one CDR3 protein and shows their most common DNA and genes. The V and J calls reflect TCRdb's pipeline rather than the authors' work. This sample lists around 250,000 distinct CDR3 sequences; 15% to 20% were detected once. The ten largest account for around 30% of the sample.

The investigation overall reported the following: Some of the motif variants had been reported before in the synovial fluid and blood of reactive arthritis patients, a finding that suggests common disease-initiation mechanisms. A TCR beta motif made up of about eight highly homologous amino acid variants appeared to be characteristic of blood from ankylosing spondylitis patients. A CD8+ phenotype was shown by the disease-linked clones, which were found at relatively low frequencies in peripheral blood. The disease-linked clones were reported as significantly enriched in matched synovial fluid samples from ankylosing spondylitis patients.

Comments on this clonotype: What this receptor recognizes is not known. The record has no base qualities; no much larger clone is one base away.

The specimen was blood, either unsorted or a sorted T cell fraction (not recorded which). The TCR originated in a male donor with ankylosing spondylitis or in good health (not recorded which). Recombination connected TRBV2 to TRBJ2-5; 8 central nucleotides agree with TRBD1. The DNA is TGTGCCAGCAGTGAATGGGGACAGGCCCAAGAGACCCAGTACTTC. This translates into CASSEWGQAQETQYF.